Following are 9 T cell receptor beta chains from one sample sequenced in a study of T cells after yellow fever vaccination. Each CDR3 protein gets one entry after TCRdb re-called the 5' RACE reads with MiXCR. The sample carries about 630,000 distinct CDR3 sequences, around 12% recorded once. The sequences come from PBMCs, collected on the day of the yellow fever booster vaccination. Receptor source: a man aged 30 to 45 who received the YFV17D yellow fever vaccine.

The genes are TRBV7-3 and TRBJ2-7; no clear D gene. The V end was cut by 5 bases, the J end by 7 bases, with 15 bases between. The germline CDR1 and CDR2 sequences are SGHTA and FQGTGA. This CDR3 has 13 amino acids. The DNA of the CDR3 is TGTGCCAGCAGCCCCCGGGCCCTGGGGGAGCAGTACTTC. It is translated as CASSPRALGEQYF.

This clonotype was counted only a few times. The genes are TRBV7-2 and TRBJ2-3, with 10 nucleotides matching TRBD2. Germline CDR1 is SGHTA and CDR2 is FQGNSA. The V gene end was trimmed by 0 bases and the J gene end by 5 bases; junction bases not matched to a gene: 5. This CDR3 is built from 16 residues. The CDR3 reads CASSLASSGSQDTQYF. As DNA, the CDR3 is TGTGCCAGCAGCTTAGCGTCTAGCGGGAGTCAAGATACGCAGTATTTT. The full variable domain, in which reference TRBV7-2 and TRBJ2-3 provide the parts outside the CDR3, is GAGVSQSPSNKVTEKGKDVELRCDPISGHTALYWYRQSLGQGLEFLIYFQGNSAPDKSGLPSDRFSAERTGGSVSTLTIQRTQQEDSAVYLCASSLASSGSQDTQYFGPGTRLTVL.

This chain joins TRBV7-2 and TRBJ2-5; D gene uncertain. CDR3 length: 14 residues. Germline V gene sequence: CDR1 SGHTA, CDR2 FQGNSA. Deletions cut 1 base from V and 3 bases from J, with 9 bases between. CDR3 nucleotides: TGTGCCAGCAGCTTAGTTGATCCAAAAGAGACCCAGTACTTC. This gives the protein CASSLVDPKETQYF.

A few counts support this clonotype. V gene TRBV28 combines with J gene TRBJ2-1; no firm D call. CDR3 length: 13 amino acids. The V and J ends lost 5 bases and 6 bases respectively, with 11 bases between them. Looked up from germline, CDR1 is MDHEN and CDR2 is SYDVKM. The CDR3 nucleotides are TGTGCCAGCAGTCCCCAATTGTCCAATGAGCAGTTCTTC. Protein sequence: CASSPQLSNEQFF.

This clonotype was detected many times. The chain employs TRBV20-1 and TRBJ2-7; 7 bases are a match to TRBD2. Looked up from germline, CDR1 is DFQATT and CDR2 is SNEGSKA (reference sequence). The CDR3 runs 14 residues. V dropped 2 bases and J dropped 3; count of bases not matched to a gene: 7. The CDR3 region is CSARRGGGRYEQYF. The CDR3 nucleotides read TGCAGTGCTAGAAGAGGCGGGGGACGCTACGAGCAGTACTTC.

V usage is TRBV6-1 and J usage is TRBJ2-2; the match to TRBD1 covers 10 bases. CDR3 length: 18 residues. V trimming: 5 bases; J trimming: 6 bases; junction bases outside the gene matches: 15. The germline V gene encodes CDR1 MNHNS and CDR2 SASEGT. CDR3 loop: CASSLVLPGQGRAGELFF. The CDR3 DNA sequence: TGTGCCAGCAGTCTAGTGCTTCCGGGACAGGGGCGAGCCGGGGAGCTGTTTTTT.

This clonotype was recorded once. The CDR3 here is CSARGPGASISYEQYF. In nucleotides, the CDR3 is TGCAGTGCTAGAGGCCCAGGGGCGTCCATTTCCTACGAGCAGTACTTC. The chain carries TRBV20-1 and TRBJ2-7; D may be TRBD1 (6 bases). V was clipped by 1 base and J by 1 base, with 17 bases between them. The CDR3 is made up of 16 amino acids. Germline loops: CDR1 DFQATT, CDR2 SNEGSKA (reference sequence).

In this sample, this clonotype turned up a few times. The chain employs TRBV11-2 and TRBJ2-1; D is unresolved. The CDR3 consists of 16 residues. V was trimmed by 5 bases and J by 4 bases, leaving 18 bases between them. Looked up from germline, CDR1 is SGHAT and CDR2 is FQNNGV. CDR3 bases: TGTGCCAGCAGCCCAACAATTCATCGTAATTACAATGAGCAGTTCTTC. It is translated as CASSPTIHRNYNEQFF.

The rearrangement links TRBV6-5 to TRBJ2-7; no clear D. The CDR3 is 11 residues long. Per the germline V gene, CDR1 is MNHEY and CDR2 is SVGAGI. Trimming stripped 6 bases from V and 3 bases from J, with 6 bases between. For the CDR3, the DNA is TGTGCCAGCAGACCTTACTACGAGCAGTACTTC. Protein: CASRPYYEQYF.